The 20 T cell receptor beta chains given below trace back to one sample, sequenced in a study of T cells in Graves' hyperthyroidism and ophthalmopathy. Amplification of TCR beta CDR3 regions used RNA as the template. The HTBI primer set served for first-round RT-PCR of the TCR CDR3. TCRdb independently ran MiXCR on the multiplex PCR reads; one entry per CDR3 protein. This table holds roughly 380,000 distinct CDR3 sequences, around 13% found once. Source material: blood. The source is a woman aged 55-69 years with Graves' hyperthyroidism.

This clonotype was counted many times. The chain couples TRBV5-1 to TRBJ1-2; 10 bases line up with TRBD1. Per germline, CDR1 SGHRS and CDR2 YFSETQ. The CDR3 length is 15 residues. V was clipped by 4 bases and J by 3 bases; unmatched bases: 6. The CDR3 sequence is CASSLEGQGYYGYTF. The CDR3 coding sequence is TGCGCCAGCAGCCTAGAGGGACAGGGGTACTATGGCTACACCTTC.

This clonotype was seen repeatedly, ten times or more. This chain links TRBV13 with TRBJ2-3; no clear D gene. The CDR3 runs 15 residues. Per germline, CDR1 PRHDT and CDR2 FYEKMQ (reference sequence). V gave up 1 base and J gave up 0 bases, with 8 bases separating them. This CDR3 is CASSLEWSSTDTQYF. CDR3 coding DNA: TGTGCCAGCAGCTTAGAATGGTCGAGCACAGATACGCAGTATTTT.

The table lists this clonotype with many counts. J is TRBJ2-3 and V is TRBV27, with D unresolved. From germline, CDR1 is MNHEY and CDR2 SMNVEV (reference sequence). V was cut by 3 bases and J by 0 bases, with 13 bases left in between. The CDR3 covers 16 residues. Here the CDR3 reads CASSFLGTASTDTQYF. CDR3 sequence (DNA): TGTGCCAGCAGTTTTCTAGGAACAGCTAGCACAGATACGCAGTATTTT.

This clonotype was found many times. The gene calls are TRBV30 and TRBJ1-4, with D possibly matching TRBD1 (5 bases). Germline V gives CDR1 GTSNPN, CDR2 SVGIG (reference sequence). The V and J ends lost 3 bases and 7 bases respectively, with 12 bases between them. The CDR3 totals 13 residues. The CDR3 reads CAWRGQYGEKLFF. For the CDR3, the DNA is TGTGCCTGGAGGGGGCAGTACGGTGAAAAACTGTTTTTT.

J is TRBJ1-3 and V is TRBV30; tentative D call: TRBD1 (6 bases). The CDR3 is 15 residues long. Germline values: CDR1 GTSNPN, CDR2 SVGIG (reference sequence). Trimming cost V 2 bases and J 0 bases, with 11 bases left between them. The CDR3 here is CAWSWGGSSGNTIYF. The CDR3 coding sequence is TGTGCCTGGAGTTGGGGGGGCTCCTCTGGAAACACCATATATTTT.

This clonotype appeared many times. This chain links TRBV30 with TRBJ2-3, with D tentatively TRBD1 (5 bases). CDR3 length: 11 amino acids. Germline CDR1 GTSNPN, CDR2 SVGIG (reference sequence). Trimming cost V 4 bases and J 4 bases, with 6 bases left between them. The CDR3 nucleotides are TGTGCCTGGACAGGGTCAGATACGCAGTATTTT. Its protein product is CAWTGSDTQYF.

This clonotype has ten or more counts. The rearrangement links TRBV18 to TRBJ2-7; D is tentatively TRBD1 or TRBD2 (6 bases each). This CDR3 region has 13 residues. V lost 6 bases, J lost 6 bases, and 15 bases lay in between. CDR1 is KGHSH, CDR2 LQKENI, per germline. CDR3 residues: CASSAGHSIEQYF. DNA of the CDR3: TGTGCCAGCTCCGCGGGACACTCGATCGAGCAGTACTTC.

The table lists this clonotype with a few counts. The V and J genes are TRBV14 and TRBJ2-1, with D possibly being TRBD2 (5 bases). Germline V gene lookup returns CDR1 SGHDN and CDR2 FVKESK. This CDR3 has 13 amino acids. Deletions cut 4 bases from V and 8 bases from J, with 12 bases between. CDR3 region: CASSPRTRDEQFF. The CDR3 bases are TGTGCCAGCAGCCCTCGAACGAGGGATGAGCAGTTCTTC.

This clonotype occurred many times. The chain is built from TRBV11-3 and TRBJ1-1; no clear D gene. Germline V lookup: CDR1 SGHNT, CDR2 YENEEA. The CDR3 has 16 amino acids. V gave up 5 bases and J gave up 1 base, with 17 bases separating them. The CDR3 region is CASSPLLKSPNTEAFF. Here the CDR3 DNA reads TGTGCCAGCAGCCCCCTCCTTAAGAGTCCGAACACTGAAGCTTTCTTT.

In this sample, this clonotype turned up many times. V and J are TRBV28 and TRBJ2-7; 7 bases line up with TRBD2. Trimming at V came to 10 bases and at J to 7 bases, leaving 16 bases not matched to a gene. CDR1 is MDHEN and CDR2 is SYDVKM in the germline V gene. CDR3 size: 14 residues. CDR3 bases: TGTGCCACCCATGCAGCGGGACGACCTACGGAGCAGTACTTC. It translates to CATHAAGRPTEQYF.

This chain connects TRBV12-3 or TRBV12-4 to TRBJ1-5; 7 bases map to TRBD1. V lost 6 bases, J lost 2 bases, and 10 bases stayed unmatched. The CDR3 sequence is 16 residues long. CDR3 protein: CASSKSTGLGNQPQHF. The CDR3, as DNA: TGTGCCAGCAGCAAATCGACAGGGCTCGGCAATCAGCCCCAGCATTTT.

This clonotype was observed many times. The V call is TRBV20-1, the J call TRBJ2-3, with TRBD2 matching over 14 bases. The CDR3 runs to 14 residues. Germline V lookup: CDR1 DFQATT, CDR2 SNEGSKA (reference sequence). The J segment lost 4 bases and the V segment lost 5 bases, leaving 2 bases of the junction unmatched. The CDR3 spells CSAGLAGGADTQYF. Written as DNA, the CDR3 is TGCAGTGCTGGACTAGCGGGAGGCGCAGATACGCAGTATTTT.

At least ten counts were recorded for this clonotype. The rearrangement uses TRBV12-3 or TRBV12-4 and TRBJ2-3; D ambiguous. The CDR3 loop spans 15 amino acids. The V end was cut by 4 bases, the J end by 4 bases, with 15 bases between. In DNA, the CDR3 is TGTGCCAGCAGTTCGAGGATCCAGTCGGCAGATACGCAGTATTTT. The encoded protein is CASSSRIQSADTQYF.

This clonotype was recorded at least ten times. The chain links TRBV5-1 to TRBJ2-1, with 8 bases aligning to TRBD1. J lost 4 bases, V lost 4 bases, and 7 bases had no gene match. The germline V gene has CDR1 SGHRS and CDR2 YFSETQ. The CDR3 totals 15 residues. CDR3 sequence (DNA): TGCGCCAGCAGCCTGGGACAGGTGATATACAATGAGCAGTTCTTC. This gives the protein CASSLGQVIYNEQFF.

This clonotype was observed at least ten times. The rearrangement links TRBV11-2 to TRBJ2-7; D may be TRBD1 (5 bases). Germline V gives CDR1 SGHAT, CDR2 FQNNGV. The CDR3 totals 14 residues. Trimming took off 0 bases at V and 1 base at J, with 7 bases between the two ends. The CDR3 region is CASSLDRVSYEQYF. In DNA, the CDR3 is TGTGCCAGCAGCTTAGACAGGGTTTCCTACGAGCAGTACTTC. The complete variable domain, with remaining parts taken from reference TRBV11-2 and TRBJ2-7, reads EAGVAQSPRYKIIEKRQSVAFWCNPISGHATLYWYQQILGQGPKLLIQFQNNGVVDDSQLPKDRFSAERLKGVDSTLKIQPAKLEDSAVYLCASSLDRVSYEQYFGPGTRLTVT.

This clonotype was recorded a few times. This chain joins TRBV7-9 and TRBJ2-3; D is perhaps TRBD1 (5 bases). This CDR3 contains 11 residues. Trimming took off 9 bases at V and 4 bases at J, with 8 bases between the two ends. Germline V gives CDR1 SEHNR, CDR2 FQNEAQ (reference sequence). CDR3 nucleotides: TGTGCCAGGGGGCGAGCAGATACGCAGTATTTT. This translates into CARGRADTQYF.

This clonotype occurred many times. J is TRBJ2-5 and V is TRBV11-2, with TRBD2 matching 10 bases. CDR1 SGHAT and CDR2 FQNNGV come from the germline V gene. The CDR3 runs to 15 residues. V lost 5 bases to trimming and J lost 5 bases; unmatched junction nucleotides: 8. CDR3 region: CASSPSSGSGETQYF. CDR3 sequence (DNA): TGTGCCAGCAGCCCATCTAGCGGGAGCGGGGAGACCCAGTACTTC. Combining the CDR3 with reference TRBV11-2 and TRBJ2-5 gives the whole variable domain EAGVAQSPRYKIIEKRQSVAFWCNPISGHATLYWYQQILGQGPKLLIQFQNNGVVDDSQLPKDRFSAERLKGVDSTLKIQPAKLEDSAVYLCASSPSSGSGETQYFGPGTRLLVL.

The rearrangement links TRBV7-9 to TRBJ2-1, with TRBD1 as a possible D gene (5 bases). V lost 4 bases and J lost 5, with 21 bases in between. This CDR3 contains 17 residues. In germline, CDR1 is SEHNR, CDR2 FQNEAQ (reference sequence). CDR3 sequence reads: CASSSNPSGSLHNEQFF. The DNA for the CDR3 is TGTGCCAGCAGCTCGAACCCCTCAGGGTCCCTCCACAATGAGCAGTTCTTC. The full variable domain, its missing parts supplied by reference TRBV7-9 and TRBJ2-1, is DTGVSQNPRHKITKRGQNVTFRCDPISEHNRLYWYRQTLGQGPEFLTYFQNEAQLEKSRLLSDRFSAERPKGSFSTLEIQRTEQGDSAMYLCASSSNPSGSLHNEQFFGPGTRLTVL.

This chain joins TRBV14 and TRBJ1-2; D is unclear. Trimming took 5 bases from V and 3 from J, leaving 10 bases between them. This CDR3 has 13 residues. Germline V gives CDR1 SGHDN, CDR2 FVKESK. CDR3 region: CASSVGPYYGYTF. As DNA, the CDR3 is TGTGCCAGCAGCGTTGGACCTTACTATGGCTACACCTTC.

This clonotype was seen repeatedly, ten times or more. Here the CDR3 reads CASSFGLLYEQYF. The CDR3 DNA reads TGTGCCAGCAGCTTCGGCCTACTCTACGAGCAGTACTTC. The chain carries TRBV11-2 and TRBJ2-7, with D uncertain. The CDR3 is 13 amino acids. The germline gives CDR1 SGHAT, CDR2 FQNNGV. Trimming took 3 bases from V and 3 from J, leaving 9 bases between them.